This is a list of T cell receptor beta chains from one sample in a study of blood T cell repertoires in COVID-19. The assay was immunoSEQ multiplex PCR, and TCRdb's table has in-frame clones only and misses some. This sample has over 250,000 clones, with just under 90% found just once. The material sequenced was peripheral blood. The source of these receptors is a woman aged 45-65 years with COVID-19, enrolled during active disease. Each CDR3 is given with its conserved first and last residue. Fields, in order: J gene, D gene, V gene, CDR3 DNA, CDR3 protein. A D gene is named only where the DNA matches it firmly.

j_gene: TRBJ1-2; d_gene: .; v_gene: TRBV7-9; CDR3nt: TGTGCCAGCAGCTTTTCCCCGGCGGAGGGCTACACCTTC; CDR3aa: CASSFSPAEGYTF
j_gene: TRBJ2-3; d_gene: .; v_gene: TRBV7-8; CDR3nt: TGTGCCAGCAGCTTAGGGACAGCCGCGAATTACTTTACAGATACGCAGTATTTT; CDR3aa: CASSLGTAANYFTDTQYF
j_gene: TRBJ1-5; d_gene: .; v_gene: TRBV6-2/TRBV6-3; CDR3nt: TGTGCCAGCAGTTCCCCGGGGGGGGGTCCAGGGCCCCAGCATTTT; CDR3aa: CASSSPGGGPGPQHF
j_gene: TRBJ1-1; d_gene: TRBD1; v_gene: TRBV27; CDR3nt: TGTGCCAGCAGTGGACGGGACAGGGCCACTGAAGCTTTCTTT; CDR3aa: CASSGRDRATEAFF
j_gene: TRBJ1-1; d_gene: TRBD1; v_gene: TRBV7-9; CDR3nt: TGTGCCAGCAGCTCCTCTCGGACAGGGTGGGGTAACACTGAAGCTTTCTTT; CDR3aa: CASSSSRTGWGNTEAFF
j_gene: TRBJ1-1; d_gene: .; v_gene: TRBV7-3; CDR3nt: TGTGCCAGCAGCTTAACGGGAGGGTATAACACTGAAGCTTTCTTT; CDR3aa: CASSLTGGYNTEAFF
j_gene: TRBJ2-7; d_gene: TRBD2; v_gene: TRBV2; CDR3nt: TGTGCCAGCAGTGCACTAGCGGGAGCCCACGAGCAGTACTTC; CDR3aa: CASSALAGAHEQYF
j_gene: TRBJ2-3; d_gene: TRBD1; v_gene: TRBV30; CDR3nt: TGTGCCTGGAAGATAACAGGGGGGTTGTCAGATACGCAGTATTTT; CDR3aa: CAWKITGGLSDTQYF
j_gene: TRBJ1-1; d_gene: .; v_gene: TRBV12-5; CDR3nt: TGTGCTAGTGGTTTTTGGAGGGATTGGGCCGCAACTGAAGCTTTCTTT; CDR3aa: CASGFWRDWAATEAFF
j_gene: TRBJ1-1; d_gene: .; v_gene: TRBV4-2; CDR3nt: TGTGCCAGCAGCTATGGGGGGGGGACTGAAGCTTTCTTT; CDR3aa: CASSYGGGTEAFF
j_gene: TRBJ2-5; d_gene: TRBD2; v_gene: TRBV10-1; CDR3nt: TGCGCCAGCAGTGAGACGGGACTAGCGGGAGTACTTGGTCGGGCGACAGAGACCCAGTACTTC; CDR3aa: CASSETGLAGVLGRATETQYF
j_gene: TRBJ2-3; d_gene: .; v_gene: TRBV6-6; CDR3nt: TGTGCCAGCAGCGGCGGTAGCACAGATACGCAGTATTTT; CDR3aa: CASSGGSTDTQYF
j_gene: TRBJ2-1; d_gene: .; v_gene: TRBV9; CDR3nt: TGTGCCAGCAGCCCAAGGTCCTGGGGCCCCTACAATGAGCAGTTCTTC; CDR3aa: CASSPRSWGPYNEQFF
j_gene: TRBJ2-3; d_gene: TRBD2; v_gene: TRBV11-2; CDR3nt: TGTGCCAGCAGCTTCGACAGGACTAGCGGGAGTAATACGCAGTATTTT; CDR3aa: CASSFDRTSGSNTQYF
j_gene: TRBJ2-2; d_gene: TRBD1; v_gene: TRBV12-5; CDR3nt: TGTGCTAGTGGTTTGCAGGGGGCCGGGGAGCTGTTTTTT; CDR3aa: CASGLQGAGELFF
j_gene: TRBJ2-1; d_gene: TRBD1; v_gene: TRBV19; CDR3nt: TGTGCCAGTAGTACGAGACAGGGGCTTGGCTACAATGAGCAGTTCTTC; CDR3aa: CASSTRQGLGYNEQFF
j_gene: TRBJ2-7; d_gene: TRBD1; v_gene: TRBV10-1; CDR3nt: TGCGCCAGCAGGCCTCACTCGGGACAGGGGGCGCGAGAGCAGTACTTC; CDR3aa: CASRPHSGQGAREQYF
j_gene: TRBJ1-1; d_gene: .; v_gene: TRBV25-1; CDR3nt: TGTGCCAGCAGTTTCGGACAGCTTGAAGCTTTCTTT; CDR3aa: CASSFGQLEAFF
j_gene: TRBJ2-2; d_gene: .; v_gene: TRBV18; CDR3nt: TGTGCCAGCTCAGTCCAGGGGAGCGCCGGGGAGCTGTTTTTT; CDR3aa: CASSVQGSAGELFF